Listed below are T cell receptor beta chains from one sample, sequenced in a study of blood T cell repertoires in COVID-19. Data came from immunoSEQ multiplex PCR; TCRdb stores just in-frame clones and leaves some out. The sample carries about 28,000 clones, approximately 87% recorded once. Source material: peripheral blood. All receptors derive from a man in his sixties or seventies with active COVID-19. Both conserved end residues are part of each CDR3. A D gene is named only where the DNA matches it firmly. Expanded clones are given a class, and other clones once, few, many or no size at all.

j_call,v_call,clone_size,d_call,cdr3_aa,cdr3_nt
TRBJ2-3,TRBV6-6,.,TRBD1,CASSSTGGDTQYF,TGTGCCAGCAGTTCGACAGGGGGGGATACGCAGTATTTT
TRBJ2-1,TRBV5-4,.,TRBD2,CASSLEASGYNEQFF,TGTGCCAGCAGCTTGGAGGCTAGCGGCTACAATGAGCAGTTCTTC
TRBJ2-1,TRBV10-3,.,TRBD1,CAISAGTGVTDEQFF,TGTGCCATCAGTGCCGGGACAGGGGTTACGGATGAGCAGTTCTTC
TRBJ2-1,TRBV7-3,.,.,CASSFEGGHNEQFF,TGTGCCAGCAGCTTCGAAGGAGGTCACAATGAGCAGTTCTTC
TRBJ2-7,TRBV4-3,.,TRBD1,CASSPNAGGYEQYF,TGCGCCAGCAGCCCGAACGCAGGGGGCTACGAGCAGTACTTC
TRBJ1-5,TRBV7-9,few,.,CASSRDSPDSNQPQHF,TGTGCCAGCAGCCGTGACAGCCCCGATAGCAATCAGCCCCAGCATTTT
TRBJ2-3,TRBV10-3,.,.,CAISEGGWDTQYF,TGTGCCATCAGTGAGGGGGGCTGGGATACGCAGTATTTT
TRBJ2-7,TRBV6-1,.,.,CASSDGGTGSYEQYF,TGTGCCAGCAGTGATGGGGGGACTGGTTCCTACGAGCAGTACTTC
TRBJ2-3,TRBV4-2,.,.,CASSQRLNGVTDTQYF,TGTGCCAGCAGCCAAAGACTCAACGGAGTCACAGATACGCAGTATTTT
TRBJ1-2,TRBV29-1,.,TRBD1,CSVERAPGQRDYGYTF,TGCAGCGTTGAAAGGGCACCGGGACAGAGAGACTATGGCTACACCTTC
TRBJ2-1,TRBV5-4,.,.,CASSPRGGSSYNEQFF,TGTGCCAGCAGCCCTAGGGGGGGGAGCTCCTACAATGAGCAGTTCTTC
TRBJ2-5,TRBV3-1/TRBV3-2,.,.,CASSQDYGQETQYF,TGTGCCAGCAGCCAAGATTACGGTCAAGAGACCCAGTACTTC
TRBJ1-1,TRBV9,.,.,CASSPRVTPANTEAFF,TGTGCCAGCAGCCCCCGGGTAACCCCAGCGAACACTGAAGCTTTCTTT
TRBJ2-4,TRBV5-5,.,TRBD1,CASSLDRGINIQYF,TGTGCCAGCAGCTTGGACAGGGGAATAAACATTCAGTACTTC
TRBJ1-1,TRBV30,.,.,CAWSVQGSAFF,TGTGCCTGGAGTGTACAGGGTTCAGCTTTCTTT
TRBJ2-7,TRBV18,.,TRBD1,CASSPTQGDMSYEQYF,TGTGCCAGCTCACCAACCCAGGGGGATATGTCCTACGAGCAGTACTTC
TRBJ1-3,TRBV27,.,.,CASSPDSGNTIYF,TGTGCCAGCAGCCCAGACTCTGGAAACACCATATATTTT
TRBJ1-2,TRBV2,.,.,CASSPDRWGGYGYTF,TGTGCCAGCAGCCCGGATCGGTGGGGGGGTTACGGCTACACCTTC
TRBJ2-7,TRBV7-9,few,.,CASREGLSYEQYF,TGTGCCAGCAGGGAGGGACTCTCCTACGAGCAGTACTTC
TRBJ1-5,TRBV19,.,TRBD1,CASTALGQGSNQPQHF,TGTGCCAGTACCGCGCTGGGACAGGGGAGCAATCAGCCCCAGCATTTT
TRBJ2-3,TRBV6-6,.,TRBD1,CATGTAADTQYF,TGTGCCACCGGGACAGCGGCAGATACGCAGTATTTT
TRBJ1-3,TRBV19,.,.,CASVPKPPGNTIYF,TGTGCCAGTGTCCCTAAACCTCCTGGAAACACCATATATTTT
TRBJ2-5,TRBV21-1,.,.,CASSKAPSGGRETQYF,TGTGCCAGCAGCAAAGCCCCTAGCGGGGGGAGGGAGACCCAGTACTTC
TRBJ1-2,TRBV5-4,.,TRBD1,CASSIQGAGGYTF,TGTGCCAGCAGCATCCAGGGGGCCGGTGGCTACACCTTC
TRBJ1-2,TRBV2,.,TRBD1,CASCRDRANYGYTF,TGTGCCAGCTGCCGGGACAGAGCTAACTATGGCTACACCTTC
TRBJ1-3,TRBV6-9,.,.,CASGRTSSGNTIYF,TGTGCCAGTGGGAGGACGAGCTCTGGAAACACCATATATTTT
TRBJ2-6,TRBV7-3,once,TRBD1,CASSSRTGPSGANVLTF,TGTGCCAGCAGCTCACGGACAGGACCCTCTGGGGCCAACGTCCTGACTTTC
TRBJ2-2,TRBV7-7,.,.,CASSFRVGGTGELFF,TGTGCCAGCAGCTTCAGGGTCGGTGGCACCGGGGAGCTGTTTTTT
TRBJ2-5,TRBV24-1,few,TRBD1,CATSDSGQARTQYF,TGTGCCACCAGTGACTCTGGACAGGCCCGGACCCAGTACTTC
TRBJ2-5,TRBV21-1,.,.,CASSKLEGAKGHQETQYF,TGTGCCAGCAGCAAACTGGAGGGGGCAAAGGGTCACCAAGAGACCCAGTACTTC
TRBJ2-1,TRBV4-2,once,TRBD2,CASSQALAGLNNEQFF,TGTGCCAGCAGCCAAGCACTAGCGGGGTTGAACAATGAGCAGTTCTTC
TRBJ1-6,TRBV30,.,.,CAWSPAYNSPLHF,TGTGCCTGGAGTCCAGCCTATAATTCACCCCTCCACTTT
TRBJ2-6,TRBV27,.,TRBD1,CASSFWGQGPSGANVLTF,TGTGCCAGCAGTTTTTGGGGACAGGGGCCATCTGGGGCCAACGTCCTGACTTTC
TRBJ2-7,TRBV7-2,.,.,CASSSITYEQYF,TGTGCCAGCAGCTCTATTACCTACGAGCAGTACTTC
TRBJ2-5,TRBV11-3,.,TRBD2,CASSSVAGAKTQYF,TGTGCCAGCAGCTCCGTAGCGGGCGCGAAGACCCAGTACTTC
TRBJ1-2,TRBV2,.,.,CASTNGGVDGYTF,TGTGCCAGCACCAACGGAGGGGTCGATGGCTACACCTTC
TRBJ1-6,TRBV9,few,.,CASSVGQTNSPLHF,TGTGCCAGCAGCGTAGGACAGACAAATTCACCCCTCCACTTT
TRBJ1-5,TRBV6-1,.,TRBD1,CASSETRGHRPQHF,TGTGCCAGCAGTGAAACCAGGGGGCACCGGCCCCAGCATTTT
TRBJ1-1,TRBV10-1,.,.,CASSFFPQCTEAFF,TGCGCCAGCAGTTTTTTCCCCCAGTGCACTGAAGCTTTCTTT
TRBJ1-5,TRBV30,.,.,CAWNGDGNQPQHF,TGTGCCTGGAACGGGGATGGGAATCAGCCCCAGCATTTT